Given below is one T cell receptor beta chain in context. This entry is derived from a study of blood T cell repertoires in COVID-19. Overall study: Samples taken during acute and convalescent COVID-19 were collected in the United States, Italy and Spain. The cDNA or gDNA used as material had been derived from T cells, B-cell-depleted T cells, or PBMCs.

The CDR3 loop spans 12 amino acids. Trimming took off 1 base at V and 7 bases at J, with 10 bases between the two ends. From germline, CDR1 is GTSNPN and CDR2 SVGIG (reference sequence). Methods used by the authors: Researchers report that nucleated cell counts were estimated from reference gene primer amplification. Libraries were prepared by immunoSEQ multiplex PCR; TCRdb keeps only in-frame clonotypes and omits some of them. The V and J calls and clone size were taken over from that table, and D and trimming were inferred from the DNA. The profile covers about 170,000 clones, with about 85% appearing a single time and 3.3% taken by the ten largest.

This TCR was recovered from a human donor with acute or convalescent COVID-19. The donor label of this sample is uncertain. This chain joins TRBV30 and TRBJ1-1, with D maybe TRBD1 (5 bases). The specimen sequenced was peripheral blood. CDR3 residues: CAWSGTFFEAFF. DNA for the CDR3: TGTGCCTGGAGTGGGACATTCTTTGAAGCTTTCTTT.